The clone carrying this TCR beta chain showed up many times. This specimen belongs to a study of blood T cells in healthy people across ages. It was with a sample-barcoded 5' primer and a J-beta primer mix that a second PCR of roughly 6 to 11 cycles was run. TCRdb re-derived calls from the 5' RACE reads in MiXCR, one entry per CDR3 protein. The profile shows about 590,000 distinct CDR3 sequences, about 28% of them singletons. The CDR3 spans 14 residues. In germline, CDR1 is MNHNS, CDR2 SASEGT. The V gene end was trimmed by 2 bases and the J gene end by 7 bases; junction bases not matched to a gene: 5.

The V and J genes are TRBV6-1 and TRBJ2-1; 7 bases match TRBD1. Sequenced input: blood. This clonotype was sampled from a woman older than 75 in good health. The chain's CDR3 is CASSEMDRWNEQFF. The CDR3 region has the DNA TGTGCCAGCAGTGAAATGGACAGGTGGAATGAGCAGTTCTTC.